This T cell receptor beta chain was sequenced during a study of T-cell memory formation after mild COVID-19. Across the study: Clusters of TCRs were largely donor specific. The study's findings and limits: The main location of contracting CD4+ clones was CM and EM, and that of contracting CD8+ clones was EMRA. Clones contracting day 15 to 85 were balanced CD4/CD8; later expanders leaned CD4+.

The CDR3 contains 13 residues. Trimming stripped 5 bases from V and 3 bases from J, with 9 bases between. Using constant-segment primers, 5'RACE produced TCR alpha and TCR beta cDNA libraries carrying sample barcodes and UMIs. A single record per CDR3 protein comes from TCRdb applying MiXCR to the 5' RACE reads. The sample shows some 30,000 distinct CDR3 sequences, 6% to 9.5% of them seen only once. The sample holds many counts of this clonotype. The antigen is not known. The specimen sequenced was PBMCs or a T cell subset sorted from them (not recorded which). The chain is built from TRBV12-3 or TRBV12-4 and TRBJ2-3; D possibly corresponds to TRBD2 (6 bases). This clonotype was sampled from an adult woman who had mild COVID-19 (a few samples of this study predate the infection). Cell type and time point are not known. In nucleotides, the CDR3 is TGTGCCAGCAGTGGGGGGATGACAGATACGCAGTATTTT. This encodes CASSGGMTDTQYF.